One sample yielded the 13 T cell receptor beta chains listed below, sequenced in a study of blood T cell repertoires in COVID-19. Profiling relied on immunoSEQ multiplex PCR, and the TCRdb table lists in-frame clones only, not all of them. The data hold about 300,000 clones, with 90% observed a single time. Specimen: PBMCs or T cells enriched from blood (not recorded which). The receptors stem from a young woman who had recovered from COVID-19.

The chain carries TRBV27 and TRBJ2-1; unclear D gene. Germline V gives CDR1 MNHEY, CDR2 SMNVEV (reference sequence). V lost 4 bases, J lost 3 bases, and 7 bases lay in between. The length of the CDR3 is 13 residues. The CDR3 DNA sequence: TGTGCCAGCAGTTCAACTCACTACAATGAGCAGTTCTTC. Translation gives CASSSTHYNEQFF.

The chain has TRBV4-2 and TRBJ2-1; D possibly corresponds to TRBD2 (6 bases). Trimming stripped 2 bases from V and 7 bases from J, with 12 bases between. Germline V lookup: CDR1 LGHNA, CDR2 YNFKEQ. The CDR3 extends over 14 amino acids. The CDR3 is CASSQSSAINEQFF. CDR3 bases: TGTGCCAGCAGCCAATCTAGCGCCATTAATGAGCAGTTCTTC.

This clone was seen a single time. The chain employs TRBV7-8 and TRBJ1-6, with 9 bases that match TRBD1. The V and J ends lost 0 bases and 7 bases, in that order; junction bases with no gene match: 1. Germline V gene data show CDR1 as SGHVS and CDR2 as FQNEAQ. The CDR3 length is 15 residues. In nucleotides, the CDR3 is TGTGCCAGCAGCTTAGCGGACAGGGGAAATTCACCCCTCCACTTT. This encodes CASSLADRGNSPLHF. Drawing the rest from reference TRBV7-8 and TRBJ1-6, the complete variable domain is GAGVSQSPRYKVAKRGQDVALRCDPISGHVSLFWYQQALGQGPEFLTYFQNEAQLDKSGLPSDRFFAERPEGSVSTLKIQRTQQEDSAVYLCASSLADRGNSPLHFGNGTRLTVT.

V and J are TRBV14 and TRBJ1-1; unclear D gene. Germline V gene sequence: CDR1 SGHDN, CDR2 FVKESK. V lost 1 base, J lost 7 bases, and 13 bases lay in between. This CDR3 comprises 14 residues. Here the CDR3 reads CASSQVGRINEAFF. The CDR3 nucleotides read TGTGCCAGCAGCCAAGTGGGCAGGATCAATGAAGCTTTCTTT.

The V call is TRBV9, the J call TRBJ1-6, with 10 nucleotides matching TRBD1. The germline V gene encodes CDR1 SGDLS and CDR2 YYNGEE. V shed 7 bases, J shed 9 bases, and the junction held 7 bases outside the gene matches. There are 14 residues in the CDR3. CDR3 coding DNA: TGTGCCAGCTCCAGGACAGGGGGTTTTTCACCCCTCCACTTT. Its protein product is CASSRTGGFSPLHF.

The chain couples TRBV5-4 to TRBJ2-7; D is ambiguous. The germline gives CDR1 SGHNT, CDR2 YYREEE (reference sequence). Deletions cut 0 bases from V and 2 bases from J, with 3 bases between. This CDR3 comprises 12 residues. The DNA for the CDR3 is TGTGCCAGCAGCTTGGGTACCTACGAGCAGTACTTC. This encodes CASSLGTYEQYF.

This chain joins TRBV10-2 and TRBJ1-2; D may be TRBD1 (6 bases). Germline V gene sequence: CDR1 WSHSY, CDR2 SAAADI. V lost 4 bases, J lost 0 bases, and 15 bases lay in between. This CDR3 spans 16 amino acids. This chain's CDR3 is CASSGWTETANYGYTF. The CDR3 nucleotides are TGCGCCAGCAGTGGATGGACAGAGACGGCTAACTATGGCTACACCTTC.

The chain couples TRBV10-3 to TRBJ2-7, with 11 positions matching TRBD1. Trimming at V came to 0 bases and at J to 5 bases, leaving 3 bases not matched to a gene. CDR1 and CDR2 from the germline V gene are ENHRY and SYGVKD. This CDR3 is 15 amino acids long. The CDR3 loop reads CAISESRTGGDEQYF. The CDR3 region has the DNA TGTGCCATCAGTGAGTCGCGGACAGGGGGCGACGAGCAGTACTTC.

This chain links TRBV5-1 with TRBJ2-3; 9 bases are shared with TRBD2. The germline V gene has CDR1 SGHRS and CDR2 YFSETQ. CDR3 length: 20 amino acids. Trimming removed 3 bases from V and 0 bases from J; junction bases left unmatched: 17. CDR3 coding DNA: TGCGCCAGCAGCTCTAGGATCGGAGCGGGAGGAGATACTAGCACAGATACGCAGTATTTT. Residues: CASSSRIGAGGDTSTDTQYF.

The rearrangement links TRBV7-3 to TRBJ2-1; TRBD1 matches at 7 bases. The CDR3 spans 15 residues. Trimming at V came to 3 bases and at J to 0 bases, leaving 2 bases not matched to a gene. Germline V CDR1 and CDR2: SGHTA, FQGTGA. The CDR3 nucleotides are TGTGCCAGCAGCTTTGACAGGGTCTCCTACAATGAGCAGTTCTTC. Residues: CASSFDRVSYNEQFF.

In DNA form, the CDR3 reads TGTGCCAGCTCACCAGGACAGGGGAGTAACTATGGCTACACCTTC. The encoded protein is CASSPGQGSNYGYTF. The chain recombines TRBV18 with TRBJ1-2, with TRBD1 identical over 9 bases. The J segment lost 1 base and the V segment lost 2 bases, leaving 2 bases of the junction unmatched. This CDR3 has 15 residues. From germline, CDR1 is KGHSH and CDR2 LQKENI.

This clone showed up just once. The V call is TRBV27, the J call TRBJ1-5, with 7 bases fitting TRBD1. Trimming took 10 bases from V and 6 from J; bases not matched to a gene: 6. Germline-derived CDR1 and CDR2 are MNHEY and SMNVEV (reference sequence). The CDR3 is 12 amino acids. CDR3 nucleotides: TGTGCCACCTCACCAGGGGGTCAGCCCCAGCATTTT. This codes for CATSPGGQPQHF.

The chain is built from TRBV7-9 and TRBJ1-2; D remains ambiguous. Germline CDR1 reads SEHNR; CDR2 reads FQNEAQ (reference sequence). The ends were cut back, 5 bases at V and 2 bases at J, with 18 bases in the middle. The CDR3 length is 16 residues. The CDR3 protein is CASSPGGRGANYGYTF. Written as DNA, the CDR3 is TGTGCCAGCAGCCCCGGTGGTCGGGGTGCGAACTATGGCTACACCTTC.